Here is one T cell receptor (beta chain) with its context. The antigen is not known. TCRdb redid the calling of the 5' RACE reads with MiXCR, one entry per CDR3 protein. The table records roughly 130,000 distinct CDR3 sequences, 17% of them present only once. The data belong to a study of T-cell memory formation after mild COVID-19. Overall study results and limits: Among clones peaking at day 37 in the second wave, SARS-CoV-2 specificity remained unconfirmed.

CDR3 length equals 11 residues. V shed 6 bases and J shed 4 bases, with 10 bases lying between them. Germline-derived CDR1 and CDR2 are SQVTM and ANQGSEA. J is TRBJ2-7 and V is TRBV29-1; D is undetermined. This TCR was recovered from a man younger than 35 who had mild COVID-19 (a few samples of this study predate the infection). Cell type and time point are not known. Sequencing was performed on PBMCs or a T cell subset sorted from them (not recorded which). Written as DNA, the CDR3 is TGCAGCGTCGTGAAAGGGTACGAGCAGTACGTC. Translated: CSVVKGYEQYV.